Presented here are 30 T cell receptor beta chains from one specimen sequenced in a study of a mutant IDH1 vaccine in newly diagnosed glioma. TCRdb's table, derived via immunoSEQ multiplex PCR, lists solely in-frame clones and lacks some. The sample includes 110,000 or so clones, 90% of them seen just once. The antigens these receptors bind are not known. Time point: week 11, during vaccination. The study gave 300 ug of mutant IDH1 20-mer peptide per vaccine dose, with topical imiquimod. Sample: PBMCs, taken from a glioma patient whose treatment included an IDH1 peptide vaccine. These TCRs come from a woman between 50 and 59 years old with glioma.

This sequence joins TRBV28 and TRBJ1-4, with 8 bases lining up with TRBD1. Germline trimming cut 4 bases from V and 5 bases from J; bases unmatched to any gene: 9. CDR3 size: 16 residues. Germline CDR1 reads MDHEN; CDR2 reads SYDVKM. In nucleotides, the CDR3 is TGTGCCAGCAGTTCCCTCCGGACAGGGAGCAATGAAAAACTGTTTTTT. It codes for CASSSLRTGSNEKLFF.

This sequence joins TRBV28 and TRBJ1-2; D is uncertain. The CDR3 totals 12 residues. The V end was cut by 2 bases, the J end by 2 bases, with 3 bases between. Germline values: CDR1 MDHEN, CDR2 SYDVKM. CDR3 protein: CASSLGNYGYTF. CDR3 bases: TGTGCCAGCAGTTTAGGCAACTATGGCTACACCTTC.

The gene calls are TRBV30 and TRBJ2-5, with D unclear. CDR3 size: 12 residues. Per germline, CDR1 GTSNPN and CDR2 SVGIG (reference sequence). V was pared by 1 base and J by 4 bases, with 7 bases between. Here the CDR3 reads CAWSEYGETQYF. The CDR3 bases are TGTGCCTGGAGTGAATACGGAGAGACCCAGTACTTC.

This clone appeared once. This sequence joins TRBV10-3 and TRBJ2-1, with D possibly matching TRBD1 (5 bases). Germline-derived CDR1 and CDR2 are ENHRY and SYGVKD. This CDR3 is built from 12 residues. Trimming took 6 bases from V and 4 from J, leaving 7 bases between them. CDR3 in amino acids: CAIRTEYNEQFF. The CDR3, as DNA: TGTGCCATCAGGACAGAGTACAATGAGCAGTTCTTC.

This chain uses TRBV28 with TRBJ2-7; TRBD2 might be the D (6 bases). Germline lookup yields CDR1 MDHEN and CDR2 SYDVKM. The CDR3 sequence is 15 residues long. Trimming removed 5 bases from V and 3 bases from J, with 17 bases in between. The CDR3 DNA follows: TGTGCCAGCAGTCACCGACCAGGGAGGCTCTACGAGCAGTACTTC. It encodes CASSHRPGRLYEQYF.

The genes are TRBV6-1 and TRBJ1-3; maybe TRBD1 (6 bases). There are 15 residues in the CDR3. Per germline, CDR1 MNHNS and CDR2 SASEGT. With 3 bases removed from V and 4 bases from J, the gap between germline ends came to 13 bases. The CDR3 reads CASSDFPGAGNTIYF. The CDR3 nucleotides read TGTGCCAGCAGTGATTTCCCGGGGGCCGGAAACACCATATATTTT.

This clone appeared a few times. The chain employs TRBV4-1 and TRBJ1-5; tentative D call: TRBD1 (5 bases). Deletions cut 4 bases from V and 4 bases from J, with 17 bases between. The length of the CDR3 is 16 residues. Germline V gives CDR1 MGHRA, CDR2 YSYEKL. As DNA, the CDR3 is TGCGCCAGCAGCCTTTCGATAGGGGTCCTAAATCAGCCCCAGCATTTT. It encodes CASSLSIGVLNQPQHF.

This clone showed up just a few times. The rearrangement links TRBV10-3 to TRBJ1-5; D not certain. Trimming removed 3 bases at V and 1 base at J, with 10 bases between. There are 15 residues in the CDR3. Germline loops: CDR1 ENHRY, CDR2 SYGVKD. The CDR3 protein is CAISDSGLSNQPQHF. In DNA, the CDR3 is TGTGCCATCAGTGATTCGGGATTGAGCAATCAGCCCCAGCATTTT.

V is TRBV5-1 and J is TRBJ2-1; 7 positions agree with TRBD1. Looked up from germline, CDR1 is SGHRS and CDR2 is YFSETQ. The junction had 16 bases not matched to a gene; V was cut back by 0 bases and J by 16 bases. CDR3 length equals 15 residues. CDR3 nucleotides: TGCGCCAGCAGCTTGGGCCGAACACAGGGGTCTGTGGACTTCTTC. Translated: CASSLGRTQGSVDFF.

V usage is TRBV19 and J usage is TRBJ1-1; 7 nucleotides match TRBD1. Germline loops: CDR1 LNHDA, CDR2 SQIVND (reference sequence). With 2 bases clipped from V and 9 bases from J, the junction kept 3 bases outside the gene matches. This CDR3 is built from 12 residues. CDR3 nucleotide sequence: TGTGCCAGTAGTATACGAGGGGGCCAAGCTTTCTTT. Residues: CASSIRGGQAFF.

V usage is TRBV4-1 and J usage is TRBJ2-1; tentatively, D is TRBD1 or TRBD2 (7 bases each). CDR1 and CDR2 from the germline V gene are MGHRA and YSYEKL. The CDR3 is 14 amino acids. V dropped 3 bases and J dropped 9 bases, with 15 bases sitting between them. CDR3 sequence (DNA): TGCGCCAGCAGCCATATTGCCAGGGGGGGTGAGCAGTTCTTC. Translating gives CASSHIARGGEQFF.

CDR3 sequence: CASSGLAGSPLETQYF. CDR3 nucleotide sequence: TGTGCCAGCAGCGGCCTAGCGGGAAGCCCCCTGGAGACCCAGTACTTC. The chain uses TRBV7-7 and TRBJ2-5; 9 nucleotides align to TRBD2. The trim removed 5 bases at V and 5 bases at J, leaving 12 bases unmatched. Germline V CDR1 and CDR2: SSHAT, FNYEAQ (reference sequence). The length of the CDR3 is 16 residues.

The chain couples TRBV27 to TRBJ2-1, with D unclear. With 7 bases removed from V and 6 bases from J, the gap between germline ends came to 7 bases. Germline loops: CDR1 MNHEY, CDR2 SMNVEV (reference sequence). The length of the CDR3 is 11 residues. This chain's CDR3 is CASTSGNEQFF. CDR3 coding DNA: TGTGCCAGCACCTCGGGCAATGAGCAGTTCTTC.

The genes are TRBV28 and TRBJ1-1, with 12 nucleotides matching TRBD1. This CDR3 has 15 residues. The junction had 1 base not matched to a gene; V was cut back by 5 bases and J by 0 bases. From germline, CDR1 is MDHEN and CDR2 SYDVKM. The CDR3 nucleotides read TGTGCCAGCAGTGGGGACAGGGGGCTGAACACTGAAGCTTTCTTT. It specifies CASSGDRGLNTEAFF.

The chain uses TRBV15 and TRBJ1-1; 7 bases fit TRBD1. The CDR3 is made up of 14 amino acids. Germline V lookup: CDR1 LNHNV, CDR2 YYDKDF (reference sequence). Trimming cost V 7 bases and J 3 bases; bases outside gene matches: 8. The CDR3 loop is CATIKGAMDTEAFF. In nucleotides, the CDR3 is TGTGCCACCATAAAGGGGGCAATGGACACTGAAGCTTTCTTT.

V is TRBV7-9 and J is TRBJ2-3; 9 nucleotides align to TRBD1. After removal of 5 bases from V and 4 bases from J, the junction contained 10 bases not matched to a gene. The CDR3 spans 16 residues. The germline CDR1 and CDR2 sequences are SEHNR and FQNEAQ (reference sequence). This CDR3 reads CASSRGTGKGADTQYF. The CDR3 DNA reads as TGTGCCAGCAGCCGCGGGACAGGGAAAGGGGCAGATACGCAGTATTTT.

Note on this clone: Sequence at one end of the junction differs from germline and may be a read error. The rearrangement links TRBV7-7 to TRBJ2-5; no reliable D call. The CDR3 totals 14 residues. The germline gives CDR1 SSHAT, CDR2 FNYEAQ (reference sequence). In nucleotides, the CDR3 is TGTGCTAGCAGCTCCCCTGGCAGCCAAGAGACCCAGTACTTC. Translated: CASSSPGSQETQYF.

This clone was recorded once. The genes are TRBV6-5 and TRBJ1-2; no clear D gene. The V end was cut by 0 bases, the J end by 4 bases, with 6 bases between. CDR3 length: 13 residues. Germline V gene lookup returns CDR1 MNHEY and CDR2 SVGAGI. CDR3 coding DNA: TGTGCCAGCAGTTACTCGGGCGGCTATGGCTACACCTTC. Residues: CASSYSGGYGYTF.

The chain employs TRBV5-1 and TRBJ2-5; the match to TRBD2 covers 9 bases. Per the germline V gene, CDR1 is SGHRS and CDR2 is YFSETQ. The trim removed 4 bases at V and 2 bases at J, leaving 3 bases unmatched. The CDR3 totals 14 residues. The CDR3 nucleotides read TGCGCCAGCAGCCCTAGCGGGGTACAAGAGACCCAGTACTTC. This codes for CASSPSGVQETQYF.

This chain joins TRBV7-9 and TRBJ1-5; D is unresolved. V lost 6 bases to trimming and J lost 3 bases, with 6 bases between them. The CDR3 is 12 residues long. Germline V gene lookup returns CDR1 SEHNR and CDR2 FQNEAQ (reference sequence). CDR3 sequence: CASRVDNQPQHF. DNA of the CDR3: TGTGCCAGCAGGGTTGACAATCAGCCCCAGCATTTT.

The chain employs TRBV30 and TRBJ2-7; D uncertain. The CDR3 sequence is 13 residues long. Germline loops: CDR1 GTSNPN, CDR2 SVGIG (reference sequence). V gave up 2 bases and J gave up 6 bases, with 14 bases separating them. The CDR3 bases are TGTGCCTGGAGTACACTATCCTCTGGCGAGCAGTACTTC. Amino acid sequence: CAWSTLSSGEQYF.

This clone has only a few counts. This chain connects TRBV7-9 to TRBJ1-5; D unclear. V lost 0 bases to trimming and J lost 5 bases, with 11 bases between them. In germline, CDR1 is SEHNR, CDR2 FQNEAQ (reference sequence). CDR3 length: 15 amino acids. The CDR3 is CASSLARGTYQPQHF. The DNA of the CDR3 is TGTGCCAGCAGCTTAGCGCGGGGAACTTATCAGCCCCAGCATTTT.

The chain is built from TRBV2 and TRBJ2-2, with 12 bases fitting TRBD2. Trimming cost V 6 bases and J 3 bases; bases outside gene matches: 8. The germline V gene has CDR1 SNHLY and CDR2 FYNNEI. The CDR3 has 17 amino acids. The CDR3 DNA reads TGTGCCAGCAGCAGGGTCCGGACTAGCGGGGACACCGGGGAGCTGTTTTTT. Translating gives CASSRVRTSGDTGELFF. The full variable domain, completed using reference TRBV2 and TRBJ2-2, is EPEVTQTPSHQVTQMGQEVILRCVPISNHLYFYWYRQILGQKVEFLVSFYNNEISEKSEIFDDQFSVERPDGSNFTLKIRSTKLEDSAMYFCASSRVRTSGDTGELFFGEGSRLTVL.

The chain links TRBV18 to TRBJ2-7, with 8 bases fitting TRBD2. This CDR3 comprises 17 residues. CDR1 and CDR2 (germline): KGHSH, LQKENI. The V gene end was trimmed by 3 bases and the J gene end by 5 bases; junction bases not matched to a gene: 15. The CDR3 reads CASSPGSPGGPGNEQYF. The DNA for the CDR3 is TGTGCCAGCTCACCTGGGTCGCCGGGAGGGCCTGGGAACGAGCAGTACTTC.

V usage is TRBV28 and J usage is TRBJ2-7; 13 bases map to TRBD2. Losses at the gene ends were 8 bases for V and 2 bases for J; bases not matched to a gene: 6. The CDR3 is made up of 15 amino acids. The germline V gene encodes CDR1 MDHEN and CDR2 SYDVKM. DNA for the CDR3: TGTGCCAGCCTCCCGGGACTAGCGGGGCCCTACGAGCAGTACTTC. Its protein product is CASLPGLAGPYEQYF.

The chain carries TRBV9 and TRBJ1-1; TRBD1 is a possible D gene (5 bases). This CDR3 region has 15 residues. Looked up from germline, CDR1 is SGDLS and CDR2 is YYNGEE. Trimming cost V 0 bases and J 1 base, with 10 bases left between them. The CDR3 DNA reads as TGTGCCAGCAGCGTAGCTGGCCAGGGGAACACTGAAGCTTTCTTT. It codes for CASSVAGQGNTEAFF.

The chain combines TRBV7-9 with TRBJ1-5, with D perhaps matching TRBD1 (5 bases). CDR1 is SEHNR and CDR2 is FQNEAQ in the germline V gene (reference sequence). The germline V and J ends were trimmed by 0 bases and 3 bases, with 15 bases remaining between them. There are 17 residues in the CDR3. CDR3 coding DNA: TGTGCCAGCAGCTTAGCAGGCAGGGTACGGGACAATCAGCCCCAGCATTTT. This sequence encodes CASSLAGRVRDNQPQHF.

V usage is TRBV6-4 and J usage is TRBJ2-1; 10 bases match TRBD2. The V gene's germline CDR1 is MRHNA and CDR2 SNTAGT. The CDR3 has 16 amino acids. The V segment lost 6 bases and the J segment 7 bases; nucleotides outside the gene matches: 12. CDR3 region: CASSRLSGLAFNEQFF. The CDR3 DNA follows: TGTGCCAGCAGCAGATTATCGGGACTAGCGTTTAATGAGCAGTTCTTC.

Only one count was recorded for this clone. Different DNA sequences within this sample yield the same CDR3. The chain couples TRBV6-5 to TRBJ2-5, with 7 positions matching TRBD1. Trimming at V came to 6 bases and at J to 0 bases, leaving 4 bases not matched to a gene. The CDR3 sequence is 14 residues long. Germline lookup yields CDR1 MNHEY and CDR2 SVGAGI. CDR3 DNA sequence: TGTGCCAGCAGCTTGGGACAGCACCAAGAGACCCAGTACTTC. This encodes CASSLGQHQETQYF.

This chain links TRBV28 with TRBJ2-7, with 9 bases fitting TRBD2. The CDR3 contains 18 residues. Germline CDR1 is MDHEN and CDR2 is SYDVKM. V shed 6 bases and J 6 bases; nucleotides not matched to a gene: 21. The CDR3: CASREGLAGWLTSGEQYF. The CDR3 nucleotides are TGTGCCAGCAGGGAGGGGCTAGCGGGATGGTTAACCTCGGGCGAGCAGTACTTC.